The next 30 T cell receptor beta chains were all read from a single sample in a study of T cells in tuberculosis (dated by TCRdb to 2016 to 2018). Preparation of the library involved the immunoSEQ multiplex PCR assay. Imported from immuneACCESS, the table was reduced by TCRdb to in-frame sequences with V and J called. These copies leave out some clones; in studies compared against another copy, an unresolved V gene accounts for under half, and the cause of the remainder is not known. In this sample the table shows around 60,000 clones, 81% of which occur a single time. The ten largest clones add up to 10% to 15% of the sample. After being thawed and rested overnight, PBMC were stained with GMM-loaded CD1B tetramer, a Live/Dead dye and anti-CD3, and were then sorted on a FACS Aria II. The CD1B tetramers were loaded with C32 glucose monomycolate that had been purified from Rhodococcus equi. Source material: CD1b-GMM tetramer-negative cells sorted from PBMCs. The meaning of the sample's cell subset or site label: T cells not binding CD1B-GMM tetramer, sorted from same donor. The receptors were gathered from an adult woman with latent tuberculosis.

The sample holds a few counts of this clone. The chain combines TRBV4-1 with TRBJ2-2; 7 bases map to TRBD2. V gave up 4 bases and J gave up 7 bases; unmatched junction bases: 9. This CDR3 has 15 residues. Germline CDR1 is MGHRA and CDR2 is YSYEKL. This chain's CDR3 is CASSRSLRGVGELFF. Written as DNA, the CDR3 is TGCGCCAGCAGCCGCAGCCTTCGGGGGGTCGGGGAGCTGTTTTTT.

The J gene is TRBJ2-7, the V gene TRBV6-5, with 8 bases lining up with TRBD1. CDR3 length equals 14 residues. Germline values: CDR1 MNHEY, CDR2 SVGAGI. V lost 8 bases to trimming and J lost 5 bases; unmatched junction nucleotides: 11. DNA of the CDR3: TGTGCCAGCCGTCGGGACAGGAGTTTTGACGAGCAGTACTTC. Protein product: CASRRDRSFDEQYF.

The chain uses TRBV2 and TRBJ1-5; D might be TRBD1 (6 bases). From germline, CDR1 is SNHLY and CDR2 FYNNEI. Trimming removed 3 bases from V and 2 bases from J, with 11 bases in between. The CDR3 loop spans 15 amino acids. The CDR3 DNA sequence: TGTGCCAGCAGTGAGAGCGGGGGCGGCAATCAGCCCCAGCATTTT. Translation: CASSESGGGNQPQHF. Supplemented by reference TRBV2 and TRBJ1-5, the full variable domain reads EPEVTQTPSHQVTQMGQEVILRCVPISNHLYFYWYRQILGQKVEFLVSFYNNEISEKSEIFDDQFSVERPDGSNFTLKIRSTKLEDSAMYFCASSESGGGNQPQHFGDGTRLSIL.

V gene TRBV4-1 combines with J gene TRBJ2-7; TRBD1 matches at 8 bases. Germline CDR1 is MGHRA and CDR2 is YSYEKL. CDR3 length: 17 residues. J was trimmed by 4 bases and V by 1 base; bases with no gene match: 12. The CDR3, as DNA: TGCGCCAGCAGCCAAGCGGGACATGGGACAGGACGATACGAGCAGTACTTC. Its translation is CASSQAGHGTGRYEQYF.

The V and J genes are TRBV5-6 and TRBJ2-6; TRBD2 aligns across 10 bases. Germline trimming cut 3 bases from V and 2 bases from J; bases unmatched to any gene: 8. Per germline, CDR1 SGHDT and CDR2 YYEEEE. The CDR3 totals 18 residues. The CDR3 DNA sequence: TGTGCCAGCAGCTATGGGACTAGCGAACGCCCTGGGGCCAACGTCCTGACTTTC. It is translated as CASSYGTSERPGANVLTF.

This chain joins TRBV9 and TRBJ2-3, with TRBD2 matching 7 bases. The germline V gene has CDR1 SGDLS and CDR2 YYNGEE. V lost 3 bases to trimming and J lost 4 bases; unmatched junction nucleotides: 8. The CDR3 runs 15 residues. The CDR3 region is CASSANQGRADTQYF. The DNA for the CDR3 is TGTGCCAGCAGCGCCAACCAAGGGAGGGCAGATACGCAGTATTTT.

The chain combines TRBV5-1 with TRBJ2-5; 9 bases line up with TRBD1. The germline gives CDR1 SGHRS, CDR2 YFSETQ. The CDR3 consists of 16 residues. The V and J ends lost 4 bases and 2 bases, in that order; junction bases with no gene match: 9. The CDR3 coding sequence is TGCGCCAGCAGCCCAACCTCCGGGACAGGGCAAGAGACCCAGTACTTC. This codes for CASSPTSGTGQETQYF.

The rearrangement uses TRBV19 and TRBJ2-1; D is uncertain. Trimming took off 6 bases at V and 0 bases at J, with 12 bases between the two ends. Germline V lookup: CDR1 LNHDA, CDR2 SQIVND (reference sequence). This CDR3 spans 15 amino acids. CDR3 protein: CASRTRQGSYNEQFF. As DNA, the CDR3 is TGTGCCAGTAGGACAAGACAAGGCTCCTACAATGAGCAGTTCTTC.

This CDR3 is CASSIDREPGNTIYF. In DNA form, the CDR3 reads TGTGCCAGTAGTATCGACAGGGAACCTGGAAACACCATATATTTT. The J gene is TRBJ1-3, the V gene TRBV19, with 7 bases identical to TRBD1. Germline trimming cut 3 bases from V and 2 bases from J; bases unmatched to any gene: 4. CDR1 is LNHDA, CDR2 SQIVND, per germline (reference sequence). This CDR3 has 15 amino acids.

The chain uses TRBV5-1 and TRBJ1-4; D remains ambiguous. With 1 base removed from V and 6 bases from J, the gap between germline ends came to 10 bases. The germline gives CDR1 SGHRS, CDR2 YFSETQ. The CDR3 is 14 amino acids. CDR3 region: CASSLWSGDEKLFF. DNA for the CDR3: TGCGCCAGCAGCTTGTGGTCCGGGGATGAAAAACTGTTTTTT.

The V gene is TRBV7-8, the J gene TRBJ2-5, with 10 bases that match TRBD2. The CDR3 has 15 residues. After removal of 1 base from V and 5 bases from J, the junction contained 4 bases not matched to a gene. The V gene's germline CDR1 is SGHVS and CDR2 FQNEAQ. The CDR3 here is CASSLETSGPETQYF. The CDR3 nucleotides read TGTGCCAGCAGCTTAGAGACTAGCGGGCCGGAGACCCAGTACTTC.

Only one count was recorded for this clone. The chain recombines TRBV7-2 with TRBJ1-2, with 7 bases matching TRBD1. Germline V gene sequence: CDR1 SGHTA, CDR2 FQGNSA. V lost 5 bases and J lost 4; bases outside the gene matches: 4. The CDR3 covers 13 residues. In nucleotides, the CDR3 is TGTGCCAGCAGCACAAGGGGGCTCTATGGCTACACCTTC. This sequence encodes CASSTRGLYGYTF.

Here the CDR3 DNA reads TGTGCCAGCAGCCAAGGCGGGACAGGGGTTCAGCCCCAGCATTTT. This translates into CASSQGGTGVQPQHF. The genes are TRBV4-2 and TRBJ1-5; 10 bases are shared with TRBD1. J gave up 6 bases and V 1 base, and 3 bases lay outside the gene matches. Germline lookup yields CDR1 LGHNA and CDR2 YNFKEQ. This CDR3 has 15 amino acids.

J is TRBJ2-2 and V is TRBV6-5, with a weak D call TRBD2 (6 bases). CDR1 is MNHEY, CDR2 SVGAGI, per germline. This CDR3 is 16 amino acids long. V lost 2 bases and J 3 bases, leaving 13 bases between the germline ends. CDR3 region: CASSYIGGVDTGELFF. Written as DNA, the CDR3 is TGTGCCAGCAGTTACATCGGGGGAGTGGACACCGGGGAGCTGTTTTTT.

This clone was counted a single time. The rearrangement joins TRBV7-2 to TRBJ1-2; maybe TRBD1 (6 bases). CDR1 and CDR2 from the germline V gene are SGHTA and FQGNSA. The CDR3 totals 15 residues. Trimming pared 4 bases from V and 8 bases from J, leaving 20 bases between. In DNA, the CDR3 is TGTGCCAGCAGCTCGCCGACAGGCGCCACGGGGGGCTACACCTTC. The encoded protein is CASSSPTGATGGYTF.

The gene calls are TRBV27 and TRBJ2-1, with 14 positions matching TRBD2. The CDR3 totals 15 residues. Germline CDR1 reads MNHEY; CDR2 reads SMNVEV (reference sequence). The V and J ends lost 2 bases and 7 bases, in that order; junction bases with no gene match: 1. DNA of the CDR3: TGTGCCAGCAGTTTAGGGACTAGCGGGAGAAATGAGCAGTTCTTC. Its translation is CASSLGTSGRNEQFF.

The chain has TRBV28 and TRBJ1-5; maybe TRBD1 (6 bases). The CDR3 runs to 16 residues. V was clipped by 3 bases and J by 10 bases, with 22 bases between them. The V gene's germline CDR1 is MDHEN and CDR2 SYDVKM. DNA for the CDR3: TGTGCCAGCAGTTTCTTTAGGATGGGGGCCGAGGTACCCCAGCATTTT. Encoded protein: CASSFFRMGAEVPQHF.

This chain links TRBV5-1 with TRBJ1-4; no clear D. The CDR3 extends over 16 amino acids. Trimming removed 1 base from V and 7 bases from J, with 17 bases in between. Germline V CDR1 and CDR2: SGHRS, YFSETQ. Here the CDR3 reads CASSLILYPGSEKLFF. CDR3 bases: TGCGCCAGCAGCTTGATACTGTACCCGGGGAGTGAAAAACTGTTTTTT. Variable domain in full (rest from reference TRBV5-1 and TRBJ1-4): KAGVTQTPRYLIKTRGQQVTLSCSPISGHRSVSWYQQTPGQGLQFLFEYFSETQRNKGNFPGRFSGRQFSNSRSEMNVSTLELGDSALYLCASSLILYPGSEKLFFGSGTQLSVL.

The genes are TRBV6-1 and TRBJ2-1, with TRBD2 identical over 10 bases. CDR1 and CDR2 from the germline V gene are MNHNS and SASEGT. Trimming at V came to 5 bases and at J to 7 bases, leaving 8 bases not matched to a gene. The CDR3 consists of 15 residues. CDR3 nucleotides: TGTGCCAGCAGTCCCCCGGGACTAGCGAGGAATGAGCAGTTCTTC. Translation: CASSPPGLARNEQFF.

The chain links TRBV4-1 to TRBJ1-3; 7 bases match TRBD1. Germline V gene data show CDR1 as MGHRA and CDR2 as YSYEKL. The CDR3 spans 16 residues. Trimming at V came to 2 bases and at J to 6 bases, leaving 10 bases not matched to a gene. DNA for the CDR3: TGCGCCAGCAGCCAACTCCAGACAGGGACAGCAAACACCATATATTTT. The encoded protein is CASSQLQTGTANTIYF.

The V call is TRBV28, the J call TRBJ2-3, with TRBD2 identical over 10 bases. V shed 4 bases, J shed 2 bases, and the junction held 12 bases outside the gene matches. CDR3 length: 18 residues. From germline, CDR1 is MDHEN and CDR2 SYDVKM. This chain's CDR3 is CASSSFFSLAGDTDTQYF. As DNA, the CDR3 is TGTGCCAGCAGTTCGTTTTTCTCTCTAGCGGGAGACACAGATACGCAGTATTTT.

V usage is TRBV7-2 and J usage is TRBJ2-7, with 7 nucleotides matching TRBD1. After removal of 0 bases from V and 2 bases from J, the junction contained 4 bases not matched to a gene. The CDR3 sequence is 15 residues long. Germline assignment: CDR1 SGHTA and CDR2 FQGNSA. For the CDR3, the DNA is TGTGCCAGCAGCTTAGCGAGGGACAGACCCTACGAGCAGTACTTC. Translation: CASSLARDRPYEQYF.

CDR3 DNA: TGTGCCAGCAGCTTAGCGCTAGCGGCTGAAGCTTTCTTT. Translating gives CASSLALAAEAFF. The gene calls are TRBV7-9 and TRBJ1-1, with D unresolved. V shed 0 bases and J shed 6 bases, with 8 bases lying between them. Germline CDR1 SEHNR, CDR2 FQNEAQ (reference sequence). This CDR3 comprises 13 residues.

This clone was found a few times. One end of the junction fails to match germline, which may point to a read error. The chain employs TRBV5-4 and TRBJ1-2; no reliable D call. There are 15 residues in the CDR3. Per germline, CDR1 SGHNT and CDR2 YYREEE (reference sequence). The CDR3 bases are TGCGCCAGCAGCCAAGAGAGAAAGAGCGCCTATGGCTACACCTTC. As protein: CASSQERKSAYGYTF.

The chain has TRBV19 and TRBJ2-3, with 9 bases lining up with TRBD1. The V gene end was trimmed by 1 base and the J gene end by 7 bases; junction bases not matched to a gene: 9. CDR1 is LNHDA, CDR2 SQIVND, per germline (reference sequence). The CDR3 totals 16 residues. The CDR3: CASSIAGQGKANTQYF. Here the CDR3 DNA reads TGTGCCAGTAGTATAGCCGGACAGGGGAAGGCAAATACGCAGTATTTT.

There are a few counts of this clone. The rearrangement uses TRBV5-4 and TRBJ2-1; TRBD2 might be the D (6 bases). This CDR3 spans 15 amino acids. Germline lookup yields CDR1 SGHNT and CDR2 YYREEE (reference sequence). V lost 3 bases and J 0 bases, leaving 10 bases between the germline ends. DNA for the CDR3: TGTGCCAGCAGCTCTAGCGCGAGCTCCTACAATGAGCAGTTCTTC. As protein: CASSSSASSYNEQFF.

This chain uses TRBV7-9 with TRBJ1-5; no reliable D call. Germline V gene data show CDR1 as SEHNR and CDR2 as FQNEAQ (reference sequence). The CDR3 is 13 amino acids. Trimming left V 7 bases short and J 2 bases short, with 9 bases between. The CDR3 region has the DNA TGTGCCAGCACGAAGGAGGGCAATCAGCCCCAGCATTTT. It specifies CASTKEGNQPQHF.

The V and J genes are TRBV5-1 and TRBJ1-4, with TRBD1 identical over 10 bases. The germline V gene encodes CDR1 SGHRS and CDR2 YFSETQ. V dropped 4 bases and J dropped 6; count of bases not matched to a gene: 6. The CDR3 length is 15 residues. The CDR3 here is CASSPSGTGDEKLFF. CDR3 nucleotides: TGCGCCAGCAGCCCCTCCGGGACAGGGGATGAAAAACTGTTTTTT. Variable domain in full (rest from reference TRBV5-1 and TRBJ1-4): KAGVTQTPRYLIKTRGQQVTLSCSPISGHRSVSWYQQTPGQGLQFLFEYFSETQRNKGNFPGRFSGRQFSNSRSEMNVSTLELGDSALYLCASSPSGTGDEKLFFGSGTQLSVL.

This clone occurred a few times. The chain carries TRBV4-1 and TRBJ1-4; the D gene is possibly TRBD1 (6 bases). Trimming took off 1 base at V and 5 bases at J, with 14 bases between the two ends. The CDR3 runs 16 residues. Germline values: CDR1 MGHRA, CDR2 YSYEKL. CDR3 nucleotides: TGCGCCAGCAGCCAAGTAGGCTACGGACAGAATGAAAAACTGTTTTTT. Translated, it gives CASSQVGYGQNEKLFF.

The gene calls are TRBV7-8 and TRBJ2-2, with TRBD2 matching over 13 bases. The CDR3 contains 16 residues. CDR1 and CDR2 (germline): SGHVS, FQNEAQ. V shed 1 base and J 5 bases; nucleotides not matched to a gene: 1. CDR3 residues: CASSLVLAGGTGELFF. In nucleotides, the CDR3 is TGTGCCAGCAGCTTAGTACTAGCGGGAGGGACCGGGGAGCTGTTTTTT.